This TCR beta chain came from a study of blood T cell repertoires in COVID-19. Per the authors' pipeline: Reference gene primer amplification gave estimated nucleated cell counts. Using immunoSEQ multiplex PCR, the repertoire was profiled, and TCRdb retains in-frame clones only, with some absent. The V and J calls and clone size come from that table; D and trimming were worked out from the DNA. The sample has fewer than 110,000 clones; approximately 89% are singletons. The CDR3 totals 14 residues. From germline, CDR1 is SGHNT and CDR2 YYREEE (reference sequence). Trimming removed 0 bases from V and 2 bases from J, with 9 bases in between.

Source material: peripheral blood. The TCR sequence derives from a woman of 80 years or more in a cohort sampled during active COVID-19. The chain joins TRBV5-4 to TRBJ2-7; no reliable D call. The CDR3 protein is CASSLDQVTYEQYF. The DNA of the CDR3 is TGTGCCAGCAGCTTGGACCAGGTCACCTACGAGCAGTACTTC.